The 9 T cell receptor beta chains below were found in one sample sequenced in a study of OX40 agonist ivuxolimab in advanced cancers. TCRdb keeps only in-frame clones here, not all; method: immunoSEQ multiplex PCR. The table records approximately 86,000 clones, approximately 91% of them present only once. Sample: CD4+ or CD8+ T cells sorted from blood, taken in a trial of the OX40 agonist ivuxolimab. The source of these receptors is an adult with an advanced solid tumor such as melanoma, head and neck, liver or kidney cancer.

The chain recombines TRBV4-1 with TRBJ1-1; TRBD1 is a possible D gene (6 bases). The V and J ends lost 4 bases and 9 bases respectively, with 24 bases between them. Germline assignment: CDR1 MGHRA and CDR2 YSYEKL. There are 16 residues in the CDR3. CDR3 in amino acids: CASSRSATGSLFKAFF. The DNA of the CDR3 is TGCGCCAGCAGCCGGTCGGCCACAGGGTCCCTGTTTAAAGCTTTCTTT.

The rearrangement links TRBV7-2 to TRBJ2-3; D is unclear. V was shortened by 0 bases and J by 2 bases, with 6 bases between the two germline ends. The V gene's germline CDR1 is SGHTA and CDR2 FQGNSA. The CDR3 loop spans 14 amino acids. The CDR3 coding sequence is TGTGCCAGCAGCTTAGCGGGGTACACAGATACGCAGTATTTT. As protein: CASSLAGYTDTQYF.

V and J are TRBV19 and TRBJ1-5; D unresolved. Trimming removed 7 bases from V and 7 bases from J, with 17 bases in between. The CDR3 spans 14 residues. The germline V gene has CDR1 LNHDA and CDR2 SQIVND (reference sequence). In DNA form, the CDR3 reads TGTGCCAGTAATTTGGGAGGTCCTCTCCAGCCCCAGCATTTT. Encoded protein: CASNLGGPLQPQHF.

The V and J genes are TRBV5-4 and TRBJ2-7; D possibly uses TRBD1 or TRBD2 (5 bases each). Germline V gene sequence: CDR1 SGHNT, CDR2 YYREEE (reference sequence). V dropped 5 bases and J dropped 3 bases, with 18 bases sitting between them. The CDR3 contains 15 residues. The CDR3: CASRRDRNGVYEQYF. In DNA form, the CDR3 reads TGTGCCAGCAGGCGAGACAGAAACGGGGTCTACGAGCAGTACTTC.

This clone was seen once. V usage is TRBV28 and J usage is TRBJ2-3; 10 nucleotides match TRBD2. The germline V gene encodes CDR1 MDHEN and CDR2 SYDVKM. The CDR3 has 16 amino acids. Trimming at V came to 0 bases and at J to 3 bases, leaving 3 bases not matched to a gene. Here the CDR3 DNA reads TGTGCCAGCAGTTTATGGATTAGCGGGAGGACAGATACGCAGTATTTT. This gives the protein CASSLWISGRTDTQYF.

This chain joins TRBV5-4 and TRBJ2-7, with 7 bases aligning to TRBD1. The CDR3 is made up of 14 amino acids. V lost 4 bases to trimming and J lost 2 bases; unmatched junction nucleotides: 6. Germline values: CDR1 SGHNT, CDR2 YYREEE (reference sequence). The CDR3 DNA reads TGTGCCAGCAGCGGCACAGGGGCGGCCTACGAGCAGTACTTC. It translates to CASSGTGAAYEQYF.

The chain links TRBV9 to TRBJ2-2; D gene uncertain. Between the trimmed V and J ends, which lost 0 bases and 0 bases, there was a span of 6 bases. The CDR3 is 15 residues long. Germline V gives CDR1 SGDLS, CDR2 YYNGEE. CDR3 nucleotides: TGTGCCAGCAGCGTAGGCGTAACGAACACCGGGGAGCTGTTTTTT. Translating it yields CASSVGVTNTGELFF.

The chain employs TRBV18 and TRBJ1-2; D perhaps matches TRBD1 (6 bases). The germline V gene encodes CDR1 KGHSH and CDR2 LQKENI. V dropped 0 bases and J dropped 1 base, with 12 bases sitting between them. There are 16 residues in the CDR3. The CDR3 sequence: CASSPPGRGVNYGYTF. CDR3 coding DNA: TGTGCCAGCTCACCACCCGGCAGGGGTGTTAACTATGGCTACACCTTC.

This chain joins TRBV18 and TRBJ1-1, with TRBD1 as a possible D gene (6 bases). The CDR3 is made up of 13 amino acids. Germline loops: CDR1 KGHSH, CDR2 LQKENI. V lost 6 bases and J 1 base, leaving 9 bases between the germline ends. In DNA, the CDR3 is TGTGCCAGCTCGGGGGCGGCGAACACTGAAGCTTTCTTT. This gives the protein CASSGAANTEAFF.